The sequence of this TCR beta chain was determined in a study of T cells expressing NK-cell markers. On the study more broadly: Obtained from sorted CD3+CD56+NKG2C+, CD3+CD56+NKG2C- and CD3+CD56-NKG2C+ T cells were the TCR beta repertoires. Most of the eight sequenced donors tested HCMV-seropositive; one tested seronegative.

Study-wide points: Of the CD8+ T cells in more than five donors, roughly 1.0-7.0% belonged to dominant NKG2C+ clonotypes.

Regarding this clonotype: Its target is unknown.

Making the TCR beta cDNA relied on 5'RACE template switching with UMIs. TCRdb re-called the 5' RACE reads and catalogs CDR3 proteins one per entry, DNA excluded. This sample contains approximately 380,000 distinct CDR3 sequences. The sequence was collected from a man aged 18-75 years in good health. Sequencing was performed on blood T cells: a sorted CD56 or NKG2C T cell subset, CD4+ or CD8+ T cells, or bulk PBMC T cells (not recorded which).

This CDR3 reads CASIAFYSGTASYNEQFF. This chain uses TRBV7-8 with TRBJ2-1; lacking DNA, the TRBD1 call made by TCRdb goes unchecked. Germline loops: CDR1 SGHVS, CDR2 FQNEAQ. CDR3 length: 18 residues.